This T cell receptor beta chain was retrieved from a study of tumor and adjacent non-tumor tissue in lung cancer. Turning to the study itself: Histology: 12 adenocarcinoma, a couple of squamous cell carcinoma, 1 small cell lung cancer.

Three rounds of nested PCR, following a modified ARM-PCR protocol, produced the TCRbeta library. Via MiXCR, TCRdb re-called the multiplex PCR reads, giving one row per CDR3 protein. The sample lists 100,000 to 150,000 distinct CDR3 sequences, 60% to 70% occurring once. V lost 0 bases to trimming and J lost 8 bases, with 16 bases between them. The CDR3 has 15 amino acids. Germline loops: CDR1 LGHNA, CDR2 YSLEER. A remark on this clonotype: Possible read error: a much larger clone is one base away.

No cell sorting was done before RNA was extracted from the tissue. The material sequenced was lung tumor tissue. This TCR was sampled from a man under 40 with non-small cell lung cancer. The chain carries TRBV4-3 and TRBJ1-2; D not resolved. The CDR3 spells CASSQDVRAIGGYTF. Here the CDR3 DNA reads TGCGCCAGCAGCCAAGATGTAAGGGCAATAGGAGGCTACACCTTC.